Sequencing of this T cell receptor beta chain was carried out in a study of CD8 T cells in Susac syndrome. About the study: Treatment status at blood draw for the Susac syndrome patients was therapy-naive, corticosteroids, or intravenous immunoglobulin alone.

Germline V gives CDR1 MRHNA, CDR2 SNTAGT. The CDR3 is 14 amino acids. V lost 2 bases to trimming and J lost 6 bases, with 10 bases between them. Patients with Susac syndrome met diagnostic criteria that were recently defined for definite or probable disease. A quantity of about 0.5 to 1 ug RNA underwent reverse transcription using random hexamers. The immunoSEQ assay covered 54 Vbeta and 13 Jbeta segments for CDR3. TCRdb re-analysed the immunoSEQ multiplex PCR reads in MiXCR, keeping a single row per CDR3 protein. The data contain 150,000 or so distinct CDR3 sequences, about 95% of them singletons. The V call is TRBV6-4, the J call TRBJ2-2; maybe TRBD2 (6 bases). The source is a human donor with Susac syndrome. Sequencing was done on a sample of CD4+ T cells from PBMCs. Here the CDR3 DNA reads TGTGCCAGCAGTGACGATGGGGGGTCCGGGGAGCTGTTTTTT. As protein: CASSDDGGSGELFF.